Listed below are T cell receptor beta chains from one sample, sequenced in a study of T cell changes during pregnancy in multiple sclerosis. This table comes from immunoSEQ multiplex PCR, and its TCRdb copy is limited to in-frame clones, with some not included. The data contain around 60,000 clones, 91% of them seen just once; the ten biggest clones take up around 0.5%. Sequencing used CD4+ T cells from peripheral blood mononuclear cells, obtained after pregnancy. These receptors originate from a female donor in good health, enrolled as a control in a pregnancy study. Both conserved end residues are part of each CDR3. The D gene is left open where the match is weak. Part of the rows lack a size; the others show once, few, many or a class for expanded clones.

j_gene | v_gene | abundance | d_gene | CDR3nt | CDR3aa
TRBJ1-3 | TRBV7-2 | - | - | TGTGCCAGCAGCCCCCTTAGCCGCTCTGGAAACACCATATATTTT | CASSPLSRSGNTIYF
TRBJ2-7 | TRBV7-2 | - | - | TGTGCCAGCAGCTTAGGACGTGGAGACGAGCAGTACTTC | CASSLGRGDEQYF
TRBJ2-1 | TRBV11-1 | once | - | TGTGCCAGCAGCCTATCTAATGAGCAGTTCTTC | CASSLSNEQFF
TRBJ1-5 | TRBV15 | - | TRBD1 | TGTGCCACCAGCAGAGGGGATGGCCCGGGACAGAGCCGCAATCAGCCCCAGCATTTT | CATSRGDGPGQSRNQPQHF
TRBJ2-5 | TRBV30 | - | TRBD2 | TGTGCCTGGACTAGCGGGGGGGTGGAGACCCAGTACTTC | CAWTSGGVETQYF
TRBJ1-3 | TRBV9 | - | TRBD1 | TGTGCCAGCAGCGGTAGACAGGGAGTAGCTGGAAACACCATATATTTT | CASSGRQGVAGNTIYF
TRBJ2-5 | TRBV15 | - | - | TGTGCCACCAGCAGAGTTTCCCAAGCGGCACAAGAGACCCAGTACTTC | CATSRVSQAAQETQYF
TRBJ1-4 | TRBV18 | - | TRBD1 | TGTGCCAGCTCACCGAAGGTTAAGGGGGCTATGGGAACTAATGAAAAACTGTTTTTT | CASSPKVKGAMGTNEKLFF
TRBJ1-1 | TRBV19 | - | - | TGTGCCAGTAGTATGGCCAGGGATAACACTGAAGCTTTCTTT | CASSMARDNTEAFF
TRBJ1-4 | TRBV9 | - | TRBD1 | TGTGCCAGCAGCGTAGGTCTCCAGGGGGCGATGGAAAAACTGTTTTTT | CASSVGLQGAMEKLFF
TRBJ2-1 | TRBV7-3 | once | TRBD1 | TGTGCCAGCAGCTTAAGGACAGGGAGGTTGAGTGAGCAGTTCTTC | CASSLRTGRLSEQFF
TRBJ1-1 | TRBV5-1 | - | TRBD1 | TGCGCCAGCAGCTTCTTGCAGGGGGACACTGAAGCTTTCTTT | CASSFLQGDTEAFF
TRBJ1-2 | TRBV6-5 | - | TRBD1 | TGTGCCAGCAGTTACAGGGGGCGAAGTGGCTACACCTTC | CASSYRGRSGYTF
TRBJ1-5 | TRBV4-3 | few | - | TGCGCCAGCAGCCAAGATTTTTTAGGAGCTCAGCCCCAGCATTTT | CASSQDFLGAQPQHF
TRBJ2-3 | TRBV7-2 | - | TRBD1 | TGTGCCAGCAGTCCGGGACAGGGCCCAGATACGCAGTATTTT | CASSPGQGPDTQYF
TRBJ2-1 | TRBV4-1 | - | - | TGCGCCAGCAGCCAAGGGGTAGGGGGGGTCGATCAGCAGTTCTTC | CASSQGVGGVDQQFF
TRBJ2-1 | TRBV7-2 | - | - | TGTGCCAGCAGCCCCCAGAGCGCGGGGCGCTACAATGAGCAGTTCTTC | CASSPQSAGRYNEQFF
TRBJ1-6 | TRBV14 | once | TRBD1 | TGTGCCAGCAGCGTAAGGGTTGGACAGGTTTATTCACCCCTCCACTTT | CASSVRVGQVYSPLHF
TRBJ1-4 | TRBV5-1 | - | TRBD1 | TGCGCCAGCAGCTTAGGACAGGGGGGGGAAAAACTGTTTTTT | CASSLGQGGEKLFF
TRBJ1-5 | TRBV6-5 | - | - | TGTGCCAGCAGTTACTCGCGGGAGCAGCCCCAGCATTTT | CASSYSREQPQHF
TRBJ2-7 | TRBV7-9 | - | - | TGTGCCAGCAGCCCCATCTCCTACGAGCAGTACTTC | CASSPISYEQYF
TRBJ1-4 | TRBV7-2 | - | TRBD1 | TGTGCCAGCAGCATCACCGGGACAGGAAACTACGAAAAACTGTTTTTT | CASSITGTGNYEKLFF
TRBJ1-5 | TRBV4-1 | once | - | TGCGCCAGCAGCCAGGCAGGAAATCAGCCCCAGCATTTT | CASSQAGNQPQHF